One and the same sample provided the 22 T cell receptor beta chains below, sequenced in a study of T cells in Graves' hyperthyroidism and ophthalmopathy. Amplified regions were TCR beta CDR3 sequences from RNA transcripts. First-round RT-PCR of the TCR CDR3 relied on the HTBI primer set. TCRdb itself ran the multiplex PCR reads through MiXCR, one entry per CDR3 protein. Of a few hundred thousand distinct CDR3 sequences listed, 15% to 19% are singletons. Material: blood. The origin of the receptors is a woman under 30 with Graves' hyperthyroidism.

This clonotype has ten or more counts. This chain joins TRBV2 and TRBJ2-1, with D possibly TRBD2 on 6 matching bases. The length of the CDR3 is 14 residues. V was cut by 7 bases and J by 0 bases, with 10 bases left in between. Per the germline V gene, CDR1 is SNHLY and CDR2 is FYNNEI. CDR3 nucleotides: TGTGCCAGCAAGGGGAGGAGCTCCTACAATGAGCAGTTCTTC. Residues: CASKGRSSYNEQFF. The whole variable domain, remainder taken from reference TRBV2 and TRBJ2-1, is EPEVTQTPSHQVTQMGQEVILRCVPISNHLYFYWYRQILGQKVEFLVSFYNNEISEKSEIFDDQFSVERPDGSNFTLKIRSTKLEDSAMYFCASKGRSSYNEQFFGPGTRLTVL.

The table lists this clonotype with many counts. The V and J genes are TRBV19 and TRBJ2-3; weak D call: TRBD1 (5 bases). The length of the CDR3 is 16 residues. Germline V gene data show CDR1 as LNHDA and CDR2 as SQIVND (reference sequence). Trimming took off 3 bases at V and 4 bases at J, with 17 bases between the two ends. The CDR3 is CASSIWTDRLPDTQYF. The CDR3 region has the DNA TGTGCCAGTAGTATTTGGACCGACAGACTGCCAGATACGCAGTATTTT. Variable domain in full (rest from reference TRBV19 and TRBJ2-3): DGGITQSPKYLFRKEGQNVTLSCEQNLNHDAMYWYRQDPGQGLRLIYYSQIVNDFQKGDIAEGYSVSREKKESFPLTVTSAQKNPTAFYLCASSIWTDRLPDTQYFGPGTRLTVL.

There are many counts of this clonotype. The chain uses TRBV19 and TRBJ1-2; D remains ambiguous. Trimming pared 6 bases from V and 4 bases from J, leaving 15 bases between. The CDR3 extends over 14 amino acids. Germline V CDR1 and CDR2: LNHDA, SQIVND (reference sequence). CDR3 protein: CASSPQTAPYGYTF. The CDR3 nucleotides read TGTGCCAGTAGCCCCCAGACGGCTCCCTATGGCTACACCTTC. The full variable domain, with the rest looked up from reference TRBV19 and TRBJ1-2, is DGGITQSPKYLFRKEGQNVTLSCEQNLNHDAMYWYRQDPGQGLRLIYYSQIVNDFQKGDIAEGYSVSREKKESFPLTVTSAQKNPTAFYLCASSPQTAPYGYTFGSGTRLTVV.

The rearrangement links TRBV11-2 to TRBJ2-4; 8 nucleotides agree with TRBD2. V lost 1 base, J lost 0 bases, and 11 bases stayed unmatched. The germline CDR1 and CDR2 sequences are SGHAT and FQNNGV. The CDR3 covers 19 residues. The CDR3 sequence is CASSLVPGAGDIAKNIQYF. For the CDR3, the DNA is TGTGCCAGCAGCTTAGTACCGGGAGCGGGGGATATAGCCAAAAACATTCAGTACTTC.

The table lists this clonotype with many counts. This chain uses TRBV10-3 with TRBJ1-3, with D possibly being TRBD1 (6 bases). The V end was cut by 6 bases, the J end by 2 bases, with 11 bases between. Germline loops: CDR1 ENHRY, CDR2 SYGVKD. CDR3 size: 14 residues. Here the CDR3 DNA reads TGTGCCATCAGAGCAGACAGGACTGGAAACACCATATATTTT. It yields the protein CAIRADRTGNTIYF.

A few counts support this clonotype. A single base separates this from a much larger clone, so it may be a read error. The missing conserved phenylalanine or tryptophan at the end of this CDR3 makes a read error likely. The chain joins TRBV5-6 to TRBJ1-5; possibly TRBD1 for D (5 bases). V gave up 0 bases and J gave up 7 bases, with 17 bases separating them. The CDR3 is 16 residues long. The germline V gene encodes CDR1 SGHDT and CDR2 YYEEEE. CDR3 in DNA: TGTGCCAGCAGCTTGGGGCCAAATGTGGGGGGACAGCCCCAGCATCTT. Translation: CASSLGPNVGGQPQHL.

This clonotype was detected many times. J is TRBJ1-1 and V is TRBV6-1, with a possible D match to TRBD1 (6 bases). The CDR3 consists of 12 residues. V was cut by 8 bases and J by 1 base, with 8 bases left in between. The germline V gene has CDR1 MNHNS and CDR2 SASEGT. This CDR3 is CASHRANTEAFF. CDR3 bases: TGTGCCAGCCACAGGGCGAACACTGAAGCTTTCTTT.

This clonotype was seen repeatedly, ten times or more. The V call is TRBV5-5, the J call TRBJ2-1; 7 bases fit TRBD1. Per germline, CDR1 SGHKS and CDR2 YYEKEE (reference sequence). Trimming cost V 1 base and J 4 bases; bases outside gene matches: 5. The CDR3 consists of 15 residues. CDR3: CASSLLGQLYNEQFF. The CDR3 nucleotides are TGTGCCAGCAGCTTGTTGGGACAGTTATACAATGAGCAGTTCTTC.

This clonotype was counted ten times or more. The J gene is TRBJ2-7, the V gene TRBV28; no definite D call. The V and J ends lost 11 bases and 1 base respectively, with 12 bases between them. CDR1 is MDHEN and CDR2 is SYDVKM in the germline V gene. CDR3 length: 12 amino acids. The CDR3 DNA is TGTGCCTGGAGCCGTATGTCCTACGAGCAGTACTTC. This gives the protein CAWSRMSYEQYF. Supplemented by reference TRBV28 and TRBJ2-7, the full variable domain reads DVKVTQSSRYLVKRTGEKVFLECVQDMDHENMFWYRQDPGLGLRLIYFSYDVKMKEKGDIPEGYSVSREKKERFSLILESASTNQTSMYLCAWSRMSYEQYFGPGTRLTVT.

This clonotype was detected a few times. Possible read error: a much larger clone is one base away. The chain is built from TRBV12-3 or TRBV12-4 and TRBJ2-7, with D uncertain. Trimming stripped 1 base from V and 3 bases from J, with 13 bases between. This CDR3 spans 15 amino acids. This CDR3 reads CASSLGRHTVYEQYF. CDR3 in DNA: TGTGCCAGCAGTTTAGGGAGACATACCGTCTACGAGCAGTACTTC.

At least ten counts were recorded for this clonotype. The V call is TRBV11-3, the J call TRBJ2-7; D is tentatively TRBD1 or TRBD2 (5 bases each). The germline gives CDR1 SGHNT, CDR2 YENEEA. V dropped 5 bases and J dropped 5 bases, with 16 bases sitting between them. This CDR3 has 14 residues. Here the CDR3 DNA reads TGTGCCAGCAGCCCACTCGGGGCGCGAGACGAGCAGTACTTC. It yields the protein CASSPLGARDEQYF.

This clonotype was found many times. An end of the junction differs from the germline gene, which may be a read error. The chain recombines TRBV5-1 with TRBJ2-5, with D perhaps TRBD1 (7 bases). This CDR3 has 14 amino acids. The germline CDR1 and CDR2 sequences are SGHRS and YFSETQ. The DNA of the CDR3 is TGTGCCAGCAGTTTGTACAGGGGAGGAGAGACCCAGTACTTC. The encoded protein is CASSLYRGGETQYF.

This clonotype was detected only a few times. The chain couples TRBV9 to TRBJ2-3; 9 nucleotides match TRBD2. Germline CDR1 and CDR2: SGDLS and YYNGEE. The CDR3 is made up of 18 amino acids. Trimming cost V 0 bases and J 0 bases; bases outside gene matches: 8. CDR3 DNA sequence: TGTGCCAGCAGCGTAGCTAGCGGGACCCAGGGGAGCACAGATACGCAGTATTTT. It translates to CASSVASGTQGSTDTQYF.

This clonotype was observed many times. The rearrangement joins TRBV5-8 to TRBJ2-3; 11 nucleotides match TRBD2. The CDR3 contains 18 residues. Per germline, CDR1 SGHTS and CDR2 YDEGEE. Trimming took 0 bases from V and 4 from J; bases not matched to a gene: 10. This CDR3 reads CASSLEGRLAGLADTQYF. The CDR3, as DNA: TGTGCCAGCAGCTTGGAGGGGAGACTAGCGGGGTTGGCAGATACGCAGTATTTT.

The chain employs TRBV20-1 and TRBJ1-5, with 7 positions matching TRBD1. The CDR3 contains 16 residues. Trimming cost V 4 bases and J 5 bases; bases outside gene matches: 14. Germline assignment: CDR1 DFQATT and CDR2 SNEGSKA (reference sequence). The CDR3 nucleotides read TGCAGTGCTATGGAGATAGCGTACAGGGGTGATCAGCCCCAGCATTTT. This encodes CSAMEIAYRGDQPQHF.

J is TRBJ2-1 and V is TRBV27; 7 positions agree with TRBD2. This CDR3 comprises 16 residues. The germline V gene encodes CDR1 MNHEY and CDR2 SMNVEV (reference sequence). Trimming cost V 5 bases and J 5 bases; bases outside gene matches: 12. The CDR3 DNA is TGTGCCAGCAGTCTCCGGTACGGGAGGTTAAACAATGAGCAGTTCTTC. Protein: CASSLRYGRLNNEQFF.

This clonotype appeared many times. The chain combines TRBV6-1 with TRBJ2-7, with TRBD1 as a possible D gene (5 bases). V lost 8 bases and J 2 bases, leaving 10 bases between the germline ends. The germline V gene encodes CDR1 MNHNS and CDR2 SASEGT. This CDR3 has 12 residues. The CDR3 nucleotides read TGTGCCAGCCTGGACAAGACCTACGAGCAGTACTTC. Its translation is CASLDKTYEQYF.

V and J are TRBV20-1 and TRBJ2-3; possibly TRBD1 or TRBD2 for D (5 bases each). V was clipped by 0 bases and J by 5 bases, with 21 bases between them. CDR3 size: 17 residues. Per germline, CDR1 DFQATT and CDR2 SNEGSKA (reference sequence). DNA for the CDR3: TGCAGTGCTAGAGAAGACTTCGAGGGGCTAGCAGGAGATACGCAGTATTTT. As protein: CSAREDFEGLAGDTQYF.

This clonotype came up many times. The rearrangement joins TRBV11-2 to TRBJ2-7, with 8 bases fitting TRBD1. Germline assignment: CDR1 SGHAT and CDR2 FQNNGV. This CDR3 has 15 amino acids. The trim removed 4 bases at V and 2 bases at J, leaving 7 bases unmatched. The CDR3 here is CASSSPGQAAYEQYF. CDR3 DNA: TGTGCCAGCAGCTCACCGGGACAGGCAGCCTACGAGCAGTACTTC.

This clonotype was detected many times. The chain carries TRBV7-3 and TRBJ1-6; no definite D call. The CDR3 extends over 15 amino acids. Germline V gives CDR1 SGHTA, CDR2 FQGTGA. V lost 1 base to trimming and J lost 7 bases, with 11 bases between them. The CDR3 sequence: CASSLRSGANSPLHF. The CDR3 DNA is TGTGCCAGCAGCTTAAGATCGGGAGCAAATTCACCCCTCCACTTT.

The chain joins TRBV19 to TRBJ2-7; 7 nucleotides line up with TRBD2. V lost 5 bases and J lost 6; bases outside the gene matches: 10. Germline CDR1 LNHDA, CDR2 SQIVND (reference sequence). The CDR3 contains 14 residues. The DNA of the CDR3 is TGTGCCAGTAGTGCCCGGGCGGGAGCGCCCGAGCAGTACTTC. This encodes CASSARAGAPEQYF.

The V and J genes are TRBV5-4 and TRBJ2-1; unclear D gene. The CDR3 has 16 residues. V lost 4 bases, J lost 0 bases, and 14 bases lay in between. Germline V gene lookup returns CDR1 SGHNT and CDR2 YYREEE (reference sequence). This CDR3 is CASSSIQRISYNEQFF. CDR3 nucleotides: TGTGCCAGCAGCAGCATCCAGAGAATCTCCTACAATGAGCAGTTCTTC.